The next 25 T cell receptor beta chains were all read from a single sample in a study of cytomegalovirus exposure and HLA in healthy donors. Vbeta (60) and Jbeta (13) primers were used in the PCR. Some clones are missing from TCRdb's copy, which holds only in-frame ones; the method was immunoSEQ multiplex PCR. The sample lists fewer than 50,000 clones; about 64% were seen once. The sequenced sample was PBMCs. These TCRs come from a man aged 55 to 70 in good health and CMV-seropositive.

This clone was counted only a few times. The rearrangement joins TRBV4-3 to TRBJ1-4, with D unresolved. CDR3 size: 15 residues. The V gene lost 0 bases and the J gene lost 5 bases, with 10 bases spanning the gap. The germline gives CDR1 LGHNA, CDR2 YSLEER. The CDR3, as DNA: TGCGCCAGCAGCCAAGACTCGGACTCGAATGAAAAACTGTTTTTT. Translating it yields CASSQDSDSNEKLFF.

This chain joins TRBV7-9 and TRBJ2-7; possible D gene TRBD1, 5 bases. The germline CDR1 and CDR2 sequences are SEHNR and FQNEAQ (reference sequence). The CDR3 has 15 residues. Trimming cost V 0 bases and J 5 bases, with 14 bases left between them. For the CDR3, the DNA is TGTGCCAGCAGCTTAGCGCAAGGGGCACGGGACGAGCAGTACTTC. Protein sequence: CASSLAQGARDEQYF. The whole variable domain, filled in from reference TRBV7-9 and TRBJ2-7, reads DTGVSQNPRHKITKRGQNVTFRCDPISEHNRLYWYRQTLGQGPEFLTYFQNEAQLEKSRLLSDRFSAERPKGSFSTLEIQRTEQGDSAMYLCASSLAQGARDEQYFGPGTRLTVT.

This chain joins TRBV4-1 and TRBJ2-3; 9 nucleotides agree with TRBD1. From germline, CDR1 is MGHRA and CDR2 YSYEKL. The V segment lost 2 bases and the J segment 4 bases; nucleotides outside the gene matches: 4. This CDR3 has 15 residues. The chain's CDR3 is CASSQWTGVPDTQYF. The CDR3, as DNA: TGCGCCAGCAGCCAATGGACAGGGGTCCCAGATACGCAGTATTTT.

The J gene is TRBJ2-2, the V gene TRBV5-1; 11 bases match TRBD1. The ends lost 4 bases at V and 6 bases at J; junction bases unmatched: 20. Per germline, CDR1 SGHRS and CDR2 YFSETQ. The CDR3 length is 20 residues. CDR3 nucleotide sequence: TGCGCCAGCAGCGCGGGACAGGGGGACCCCGGCCGCGGTATGCCCGGGGAGCTGTTTTTT. Its translation: CASSAGQGDPGRGMPGELFF. Full variable domain (missing parts from reference TRBV5-1 and TRBJ2-2): KAGVTQTPRYLIKTRGQQVTLSCSPISGHRSVSWYQQTPGQGLQFLFEYFSETQRNKGNFPGRFSGRQFSNSRSEMNVSTLELGDSALYLCASSAGQGDPGRGMPGELFFGEGSRLTVL.

This rearrangement joins TRBV10-1 to TRBJ2-3, with a tentative D call TRBD1 (6 bases). Germline loops: CDR1 WNHNN, CDR2 SYGVQD (reference sequence). This CDR3 spans 16 amino acids. Trimming removed 2 bases at V and 2 bases at J, with 14 bases between. The CDR3 sequence is CASSEAGTRNTDTQYF. CDR3 in DNA: TGCGCCAGCAGTGAGGCCGGGACAAGGAACACAGATACGCAGTATTTT.

This chain joins TRBV5-1 and TRBJ2-7; tentative D call: TRBD2 (6 bases). The CDR3 length is 14 residues. From germline, CDR1 is SGHRS and CDR2 YFSETQ. V was trimmed by 0 bases and J by 3 bases, leaving 10 bases between them. The CDR3 bases are TGCGCCAGCAGCTTGGCCGAGACTAGCTACGAGCAGTACTTC. The encoded protein is CASSLAETSYEQYF.

The J gene is TRBJ2-3, the V gene TRBV28, with TRBD1 as a possible D gene (6 bases). Germline V gene sequence: CDR1 MDHEN, CDR2 SYDVKM. The CDR3 totals 16 residues. Trimming left V 1 base short and J 2 bases short, with 13 bases between. CDR3 sequence: CASSLSRQAFTDTQYF. In DNA form, the CDR3 reads TGTGCCAGCAGTTTATCCCGACAGGCGTTCACAGATACGCAGTATTTT.

This chain links TRBV30 with TRBJ2-7; possible D gene TRBD2, 5 bases. The germline CDR1 and CDR2 sequences are GTSNPN and SVGIG (reference sequence). Trimming cost V 2 bases and J 10 bases, with 15 bases left between them. This CDR3 contains 12 residues. The DNA for the CDR3 is TGTGCCTGGAGTCACCCGGGGTCCCCACAGTACTTC. Amino acids: CAWSHPGSPQYF.

The chain recombines TRBV19 with TRBJ2-1; 7 nucleotides align to TRBD1. CDR3 length equals 15 residues. V was clipped by 5 bases and J by 4 bases; unmatched bases: 8. The V gene's germline CDR1 is LNHDA and CDR2 SQIVND (reference sequence). The DNA of the CDR3 is TGTGCCAGTAGTCCTGACAGGGTACGATACAATGAGCAGTTCTTC. It encodes CASSPDRVRYNEQFF.

This rearrangement joins TRBV5-5 to TRBJ1-2; TRBD1 matches at 8 bases. The J segment lost 1 base and the V segment lost 2 bases, leaving 10 bases of the junction unmatched. The CDR3 has 17 amino acids. Germline CDR1 reads SGHKS; CDR2 reads YYEKEE (reference sequence). CDR3 residues: CASSLLGTGILNYGYTF. The CDR3 nucleotides read TGTGCCAGCAGCTTACTAGGGACAGGAATTCTTAACTATGGCTACACCTTC.

The genes are TRBV27 and TRBJ2-7, with D possibly being TRBD2 (5 bases). This CDR3 is built from 14 residues. V was trimmed by 6 bases and J by 6 bases, leaving 18 bases between them. The germline V gene has CDR1 MNHEY and CDR2 SMNVEV (reference sequence). CDR3 residues: CASSYGRGGLEQYF. In DNA, the CDR3 is TGTGCCAGCAGCTACGGACGGGGTGGTCTCGAGCAGTACTTC.

This rearrangement joins TRBV5-4 to TRBJ1-2; unclear D gene. With 1 base removed from V and 0 bases from J, the gap between germline ends came to 7 bases. The V gene's germline CDR1 is SGHNT and CDR2 YYREEE (reference sequence). The CDR3 is 14 residues long. This CDR3 reads CASSLTGANYGYTF. The CDR3 DNA reads TGTGCCAGCAGCTTGACCGGGGCTAACTATGGCTACACCTTC.

The V gene is TRBV5-1, the J gene TRBJ2-3; 9 nucleotides match TRBD2. Germline CDR1 is SGHRS and CDR2 is YFSETQ. Unmatched junction bases numbered 6, after V lost 0 bases and J lost 4 bases. The CDR3 runs to 16 residues. The CDR3 here is CASSLDYSGSSDTQYF. The CDR3 DNA follows: TGCGCCAGCAGCTTGGATTATAGCGGGAGTTCAGATACGCAGTATTTT.

This clone was seen a handful of times. The DNA for the CDR3 is TGCGCCAGCAGCTTGACAGGACACGCTAATGAGCAGTTCTTC. Encoded protein: CASSLTGHANEQFF. The rearrangement joins TRBV5-1 to TRBJ2-7, with D possibly TRBD1 on 5 matching bases. The J call may be wrong; the DNA end is better matched by TRBJ2-1. Germline assignment: CDR1 SGHRS and CDR2 YFSETQ. This CDR3 has 14 amino acids.

This clone was seen only a few times. This chain joins TRBV7-2 and TRBJ2-7, with 7 bases aligning to TRBD2. Trimming cost V 3 bases and J 5 bases; bases outside gene matches: 7. Per germline, CDR1 SGHTA and CDR2 FQGNSA. This CDR3 spans 14 amino acids. Here the CDR3 DNA reads TGTGCCAGCAGCTTTCGCGGGAGAATCGACGAGCAGTACTTC. Protein: CASSFRGRIDEQYF.

This clone has only one observation. CDR3 nucleotide sequence: TGTGCCATCAGTCGGACAGAATCTTCCTACGAGCAGTACTTC. Translated: CAISRTESSYEQYF. The genes are TRBV10-3 and TRBJ2-5, with D tentatively TRBD1 (6 bases). The J call is in doubt because the DNA end fits TRBJ2-7 better. The CDR3 covers 14 residues. Germline V gene sequence: CDR1 ENHRY, CDR2 SYGVKD.

This chain links TRBV2 with TRBJ2-3; 7 nucleotides align to TRBD2. Unmatched junction bases numbered 5, after V lost 4 bases and J lost 1 base. Germline V gene sequence: CDR1 SNHLY, CDR2 FYNNEI. This CDR3 region has 15 residues. The CDR3 reads CASSVGLAGTDTQYF. CDR3 nucleotides: TGTGCCAGCAGTGTCGGCCTAGCGGGCACAGATACGCAGTATTTT.

The V gene is TRBV6-1, the J gene TRBJ2-7, with TRBD1 as a possible D gene (6 bases). V was trimmed by 7 bases and J by 3 bases, leaving 16 bases between them. Per the germline V gene, CDR1 is MNHNS and CDR2 is SASEGT. CDR3 length: 14 residues. CDR3 protein: CASTLRDTIYEQYF. The CDR3 DNA reads TGTGCCAGCACCCTCCGGGACACAATCTACGAGCAGTACTTC.

The chain uses TRBV2 and TRBJ2-5, with 10 positions matching TRBD1. The CDR3 length is 15 residues. With V trimmed by 6 bases and J by 4 bases, 8 bases remained unmatched. Germline loops: CDR1 SNHLY, CDR2 FYNNEI. CDR3: CASRVRQGARETQYF. CDR3 nucleotide sequence: TGTGCCAGCAGGGTCCGACAGGGGGCGCGAGAGACCCAGTACTTC. Combining the CDR3 with reference TRBV2 and TRBJ2-5 gives the whole variable domain EPEVTQTPSHQVTQMGQEVILRCVPISNHLYFYWYRQILGQKVEFLVSFYNNEISEKSEIFDDQFSVERPDGSNFTLKIRSTKLEDSAMYFCASRVRQGARETQYFGPGTRLLVL.

CDR3 residues: CASSVAGEGGYTF. The CDR3, as DNA: TGTGCCAGCAGCGTAGCGGGGGAGGGTGGCTACACCTTC. This chain uses TRBV9 with TRBJ1-2; TRBD1 is a possible D gene (5 bases). CDR1 and CDR2 from the germline V gene are SGDLS and YYNGEE. Trimming pared 0 bases from V and 7 bases from J, leaving 10 bases between. This CDR3 is built from 13 residues.

The sample holds a few counts of this clone. V usage is TRBV29-1 and J usage is TRBJ1-2, with TRBD1 matching over 9 bases. Germline assignment: CDR1 SQVTM and CDR2 ANQGSEA. CDR3 length: 11 amino acids. Trimming at V came to 6 bases and at J to 11 bases, leaving 7 bases not matched to a gene. The CDR3 DNA sequence: TGCAGCGTCGGAGGGACAGGGCTTTACACCTTC. Translation gives CSVGGTGLYTF.

This clone was observed a few times. The genes are TRBV6-5 and TRBJ1-6; no reliable D call. The CDR3 is made up of 13 amino acids. The V gene lost 7 bases and the J gene lost 8 bases, with 12 bases spanning the gap. The germline gives CDR1 MNHEY, CDR2 SVGAGI. The CDR3 protein is CASNRERDSPLHF. CDR3 DNA: TGTGCCAGCAACCGGGAGAGAGATTCACCCCTCCACTTT.

The rearrangement links TRBV4-3 to TRBJ2-2, with 11 nucleotides matching TRBD2. V lost 4 bases, J lost 10 bases, and 8 bases stayed unmatched. The length of the CDR3 is 15 residues. Germline V gives CDR1 LGHNA, CDR2 YSLEER. CDR3 sequence (DNA): TGCGCCAGCAGCCCACAACTAGCGGGAGTTGAGGAGCTGTTTTTT. Its protein product is CASSPQLAGVEELFF.

This sequence joins TRBV11-2 and TRBJ2-2, with 9 bases that match TRBD2. V trimming: 6 bases; J trimming: 4 bases; junction bases outside the gene matches: 3. The V gene's germline CDR1 is SGHAT and CDR2 FQNNGV. The CDR3 runs 14 residues. CDR3 DNA sequence: TGTGCCAGCAGTCCTAGCGGGGCCACCGGGGAGCTGTTTTTT. This codes for CASSPSGATGELFF. The whole variable domain, filled in from reference TRBV11-2 and TRBJ2-2, reads EAGVAQSPRYKIIEKRQSVAFWCNPISGHATLYWYQQILGQGPKLLIQFQNNGVVDDSQLPKDRFSAERLKGVDSTLKIQPAKLEDSAVYLCASSPSGATGELFFGEGSRLTVL.

J is TRBJ2-2 and V is TRBV25-1, with TRBD1 identical over 9 bases. Germline V gives CDR1 MGHDK, CDR2 SYGVNS. The junction had 4 bases not matched to a gene; V was cut back by 5 bases and J by 0 bases. CDR3 length: 16 residues. For the CDR3, the DNA is TGTGCCAGCAGTCCGCGGGACAGGGCGAACACCGGGGAGCTGTTTTTT. It is translated as CASSPRDRANTGELFF.